This record concerns one T cell receptor beta chain sequence. Its antigen is not known. The sample comes from a study of OX40 agonist ivuxolimab in advanced cancers. On the study more broadly: Intravenous ivuxolimab at 0.01 to 10 mg/kg was given to patients every 2 weeks. From roughly 20 to 85 years was the age range, with a mean of roughly 59 years, and roughly 83% were male. Findings of the study overall: Some nonresponders additionally presented with little normalized T-cell clonal expansion.

Profiled with immunoSEQ multiplex PCR; TCRdb holds only in-frame clones, not every one. Here the sample spans about 79,000 clones, roughly four fifths being singletons. The investigators sampled blood at baseline, at cycle 4 day 1, and at cycle 7 day 1. The CDR3 has 15 residues. Germline V gene sequence: CDR1 KGHSH, CDR2 LQKENI. V gave up 6 bases and J gave up 1 base; unmatched junction bases: 7. Sequences were derived from CD4+ or CD8+ T cells sorted from blood, sampled in a trial of the OX40 agonist ivuxolimab. The sequence was collected from an adult with an advanced solid tumor such as melanoma, head and neck, liver or kidney cancer. The rearrangement joins TRBV18 to TRBJ2-3; TRBD2 aligns across 7 bases. The DNA of the CDR3 is TGTGCCAGCTCGCAATCTAGCGGTGGCACAGATACGCAGTATTTT. Translated: CASSQSSGGTDTQYF.